This T cell receptor (beta chain) is drawn from a study of cytomegalovirus exposure and HLA in healthy donors. Of note for this clone: Sequence at one end of the junction differs from germline and may be a read error.

It was with 60 Vbeta and 13 Jbeta primers that the PCR ran. The repertoire was sequenced with immunoSEQ multiplex PCR; TCRdb's copy has only in-frame clones and lacks some. In the table there are about 100,000 clones, about 70% of which are singletons. The CDR3 is made up of 14 amino acids. Germline lookup yields CDR1 SEHNR and CDR2 FQNEAQ (reference sequence). The clonotype comes from a woman between 40 and 50 years old in good health and CMV-seronegative. Sequencing used PBMCs. V is TRBV7-9 and J is TRBJ2-7; TRBD1 matches 7 bases. DNA for the CDR3: TGTTCCAGCAGCTCTAGACAGGGTGGCCACGAGCAGTACTTC. This translates into CSSSSRQGGHEQYF.